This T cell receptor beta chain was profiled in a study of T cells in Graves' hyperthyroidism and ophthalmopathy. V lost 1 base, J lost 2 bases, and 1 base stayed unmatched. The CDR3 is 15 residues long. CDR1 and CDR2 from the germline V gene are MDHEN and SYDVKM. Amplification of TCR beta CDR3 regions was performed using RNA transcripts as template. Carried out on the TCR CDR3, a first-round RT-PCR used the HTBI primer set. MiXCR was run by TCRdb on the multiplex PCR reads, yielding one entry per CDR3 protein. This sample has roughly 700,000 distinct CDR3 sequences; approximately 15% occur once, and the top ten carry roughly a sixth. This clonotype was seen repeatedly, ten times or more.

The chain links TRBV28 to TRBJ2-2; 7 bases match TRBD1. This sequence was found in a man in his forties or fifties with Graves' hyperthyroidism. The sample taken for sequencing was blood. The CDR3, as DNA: TGTGCCAGCAGTTTATACAGGGGCAACACCGGGGAGCTGTTTTTT. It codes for CASSLYRGNTGELFF. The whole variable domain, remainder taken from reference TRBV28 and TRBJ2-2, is DVKVTQSSRYLVKRTGEKVFLECVQDMDHENMFWYRQDPGLGLRLIYFSYDVKMKEKGDIPEGYSVSREKKERFSLILESASTNQTSMYLCASSLYRGNTGELFFGEGSRLTVL.